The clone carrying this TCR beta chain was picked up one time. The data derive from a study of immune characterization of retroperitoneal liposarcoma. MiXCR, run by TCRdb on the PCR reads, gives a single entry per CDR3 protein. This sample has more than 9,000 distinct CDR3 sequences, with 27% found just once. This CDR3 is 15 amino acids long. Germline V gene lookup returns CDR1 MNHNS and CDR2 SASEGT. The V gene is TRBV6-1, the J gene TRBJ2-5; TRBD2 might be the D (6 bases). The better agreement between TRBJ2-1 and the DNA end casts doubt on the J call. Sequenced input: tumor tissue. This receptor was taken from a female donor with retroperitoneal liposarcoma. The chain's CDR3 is CASSEEGGGYNEQFF. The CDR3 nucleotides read TGTGCCAGCAGTGAAGAGGGAGGCGGGTACAATGAGCAGTTCTTC.